Shown below are 21 T cell receptor beta chains from a single sample sequenced in a study of T-cell memory formation after mild COVID-19. Using its own MiXCR run on the 5' RACE reads, TCRdb lists one record per CDR3 protein. This table holds around 180,000 distinct CDR3 sequences, less than 20% found once. Sequenced sample: PBMCs or a T cell subset sorted from them (not recorded which). Receptor source: a man aged 18-30 years who had mild COVID-19 (a few samples of this study predate the infection). Cell type and time point are not known.

The rearrangement links TRBV7-2 to TRBJ2-3; D unresolved. The length of the CDR3 is 14 residues. V lost 1 base, J lost 4 bases, and 9 bases lay in between. The germline V gene encodes CDR1 SGHTA and CDR2 FQGNSA. CDR3 DNA sequence: TGTGCCAGCAGCTTAGGCCTATCCCCAGATACGCAGTATTTT. The encoded protein is CASSLGLSPDTQYF.

CDR3 DNA sequence: TGTGCCAGCAGTTATTGGCGGGGCCCGCTGACTGAAGCTTTCTTT. Translating it yields CASSYWRGPLTEAFF. The chain recombines TRBV6-5 with TRBJ1-1; TRBD1 is a possible D gene (5 bases). The germline CDR1 and CDR2 sequences are MNHEY and SVGAGI. The ends were cut back, 3 bases at V and 5 bases at J, with 16 bases in the middle. This CDR3 region has 15 residues.

This clonotype was observed a few times. CDR3 sequence (DNA): TGTGCCAGCAGTTTCTCCGGGAGTGGCGGCTACACCTTC. Protein sequence: CASSFSGSGGYTF. The rearrangement uses TRBV12-3 or TRBV12-4 and TRBJ1-2, with D uncertain. CDR3 length equals 13 residues. Trimming removed 3 bases at V and 8 bases at J, with 13 bases between.

This clonotype was seen a handful of times. The DNA of the CDR3 is TGTGCCTGGAACCAACATCCCGGGGAGGGGGCCGATGGCTACACCTTC. It translates to CAWNQHPGEGADGYTF. This chain joins TRBV30 and TRBJ1-2; 7 nucleotides align to TRBD1. Germline values: CDR1 GTSNPN, CDR2 SVGIG (reference sequence). The CDR3 is made up of 16 amino acids. The junction had 17 bases not matched to a gene; V was cut back by 4 bases and J by 6 bases. Full variable domain (rest looked up from reference TRBV30 and TRBJ1-2): SQTIHQWPATLVQPVGSPLSLECTVEGTSNPNLYWYRQAAGRGLQLLFYSVGIGQISSEVPQNLSASRPQDRQFILSSKKLLLSDSGFYLCAWNQHPGEGADGYTFGSGTRLTVV.

The CDR3 nucleotides read TGCGCCAGCAGCTCCGGGGGGGCCCCTTACAATGAGCAGTTCTTC. Translating it yields CASSSGGAPYNEQFF. The gene calls are TRBV5-1 and TRBJ2-1; 8 bases are shared with TRBD2. Germline V gives CDR1 SGHRS, CDR2 YFSETQ. The CDR3 covers 15 residues. The junction had 6 bases not matched to a gene; V was cut back by 3 bases and J by 4 bases.

This clonotype was counted a few times. The chain has TRBV4-1 and TRBJ2-1; D is undetermined. Germline-derived CDR1 and CDR2 are MGHRA and YSYEKL. With 0 bases removed from V and 13 bases from J, the gap between germline ends came to 10 bases. CDR3 length: 12 residues. The CDR3 sequence is CASSQDSRTQFF. The CDR3 bases are TGCGCCAGCAGCCAAGATTCAAGAACTCAGTTCTTC.

This clonotype came up a few times. The CDR3 nucleotides are TGCAGCGCCTCGGGACAGCAAGCTGAAAAACTGTTTTTT. Translated, it gives CSASGQQAEKLFF. V usage is TRBV29-1 and J usage is TRBJ1-4; 7 bases are a match to TRBD1. This CDR3 comprises 13 residues. With V trimmed by 7 bases and J by 7 bases, 9 bases remained unmatched. CDR1 and CDR2 from the germline V gene are SQVTM and ANQGSEA.

The sample holds a few counts of this clonotype. V is TRBV3-1 and J is TRBJ2-2; D unresolved. The CDR3 extends over 13 amino acids. The V end was cut by 6 bases, the J end by 3 bases, with 8 bases between. Germline V gene data show CDR1 as LGHDT and CDR2 as YNNKEL (reference sequence). The CDR3 reads CASRADYTGELFF. The CDR3 DNA reads as TGTGCCAGCAGGGCAGATTACACCGGGGAGCTGTTTTTT.

This CDR3 is CASSQYSRGRNSPLHF. The CDR3, as DNA: TGTGCCAGCAGCCAGTACTCCAGGGGGAGGAATTCACCCCTCCACTTT. The genes are TRBV3-2 and TRBJ1-6; the D call in the table, TRBD1, was not verified against the DNA. TRBV3-2 is an annotated pseudogene. The CDR3 extends over 16 amino acids.

The V gene is TRBV7-3, the J gene TRBJ2-3, with D tentatively TRBD1 or TRBD2 (5 bases each). V was cut by 5 bases and J by 3 bases, with 15 bases left in between. Germline V CDR1 and CDR2: SGHTA, FQGTGA. The CDR3 is 15 residues long. DNA of the CDR3: TGTGCCAGCAGCAAACAGGTCGGCGGGACAGATACGCAGTATTTT. Its translation: CASSKQVGGTDTQYF.

This clonotype was seen only a few times. V is TRBV4-2 and J is TRBJ2-5, with 7 bases that match TRBD1. The CDR3 is 15 amino acids. Germline loops: CDR1 LGHNA, CDR2 YNFKEQ. Unmatched junction bases numbered 4, after V lost 1 base and J lost 2 bases. The CDR3 nucleotides read TGTGCCAGCAGCCAAGTACTACAGGGGCAAGAGACCCAGTACTTC. Protein sequence: CASSQVLQGQETQYF.

This clonotype was detected a few times. The genes are TRBV6-5 and TRBJ2-6; D unresolved. The CDR3 totals 14 residues. Germline V lookup: CDR1 MNHEY, CDR2 SVGAGI. The V and J ends lost 6 bases and 0 bases respectively, with 6 bases between them. The CDR3 reads CASRQSSGANVLTF. The CDR3, as DNA: TGTGCCAGCAGGCAGAGCTCTGGGGCCAACGTCCTGACTTTC.

The J gene is TRBJ1-2, the V gene TRBV6-6; tentatively, D is TRBD1 (5 bases). Germline V gene data show CDR1 as MNHNY and CDR2 as SVGAGI (reference sequence). V lost 6 bases to trimming and J lost 4 bases, with 9 bases between them. CDR3 length equals 12 residues. The DNA of the CDR3 is TGTGCCAGCAGCACAGGAGTCTATGGCTACACCTTC. It specifies CASSTGVYGYTF.

The CDR3 protein is CASSFLGRGEKLFF. DNA of the CDR3: TGTGCCAGCAGCTTCCTCGGGCGGGGAGAAAAACTGTTTTTT. V gene TRBV7-8 combines with J gene TRBJ1-4; D gene unclear. The CDR3 sequence is 14 residues long. V was trimmed by 3 bases and J by 8 bases, leaving 13 bases between them. Germline lookup yields CDR1 SGHVS and CDR2 FQNEAQ.

This clonotype showed up just a few times. The chain combines TRBV7-2 with TRBJ2-5; D is perhaps TRBD1 or TRBD2 (5 bases each). The CDR3 extends over 10 amino acids. V dropped 5 bases and J dropped 7 bases, with 5 bases sitting between them. Germline V gene data show CDR1 as SGHTA and CDR2 as FQGNSA. The CDR3 protein is CASSGGTQYF. The CDR3 bases are TGTGCCAGCAGCGGGGGGACCCAGTACTTC.

The chain couples TRBV6-2 or TRBV6-3 to TRBJ2-1; 8 bases line up with TRBD2. Germline V CDR1 and CDR2: MNHEY, SVGEGT. The CDR3 is 15 residues long. V shed 6 bases and J 10 bases; nucleotides not matched to a gene: 14. Here the CDR3 reads CASSPSGGSRGEQFF. For the CDR3, the DNA is TGTGCCAGCAGCCCGAGCGGGGGCTCGCGGGGAGAGCAGTTCTTC.

This clonotype was found a few times. This chain connects TRBV6-2 or TRBV6-3 to TRBJ2-5; D gene unclear. CDR1 MNHEY and CDR2 SVGEGT come from the germline V gene. The CDR3 runs 12 residues. Trimming shortened V by 4 bases and J by 2 bases, and 5 bases separated the two germline ends. Here the CDR3 reads CASSSTQETQYF. Here the CDR3 DNA reads TGTGCCAGCAGTTCCACTCAAGAGACCCAGTACTTC.

There are a few counts of this clonotype. The chain recombines TRBV20-1 with TRBJ1-6; tentatively, D is TRBD1 (5 bases). CDR1 is DFQATT, CDR2 SNEGSKA, per germline (reference sequence). With 0 bases removed from V and 7 bases from J, the gap between germline ends came to 16 bases. This CDR3 spans 16 amino acids. CDR3 coding DNA: TGCAGTGCTAGAGAAGGGACGGCGGGGCTAAATTCACCCCTCCACTTT. Amino acid sequence: CSAREGTAGLNSPLHF.

This clonotype showed up just a few times. V gene TRBV4-1 combines with J gene TRBJ2-3, with D tentatively TRBD1 (6 bases). The CDR3 contains 16 residues. V gave up 0 bases and J gave up 5 bases, with 15 bases separating them. The V gene's germline CDR1 is MGHRA and CDR2 YSYEKL. The CDR3, as DNA: TGCGCCAGCAGCCAAGAAGGACAGCCGTCGGGAGATACGCAGTATTTT. Its protein is CASSQEGQPSGDTQYF.

There are a few counts of this clonotype. This chain joins TRBV6-5 and TRBJ2-2, with a weak D call TRBD1 (5 bases). This CDR3 contains 17 residues. V was shortened by 5 bases and J by 3 bases, with 19 bases between the two germline ends. Per the germline V gene, CDR1 is MNHEY and CDR2 is SVGAGI. The CDR3 bases are TGTGCCAGCAGTCCCCGAAATGGATTCAGGGACACCGGGGAGCTGTTTTTT. Translated, it gives CASSPRNGFRDTGELFF.

J is TRBJ2-3 and V is TRBV9, with unresolved D. The CDR3 is made up of 14 amino acids. Between the trimmed V and J ends, which lost 2 bases and 2 bases, there was a span of 9 bases. Looked up from germline, CDR1 is SGDLS and CDR2 is YYNGEE. DNA for the CDR3: TGTGCCAGCAGCGTTTCGACCATCACAGATACGCAGTATTTT. It is translated as CASSVSTITDTQYF. Using reference TRBV9 and TRBJ2-3 for the parts outside the CDR3, the full variable domain is DSGVTQTPKHLITATGQRVTLRCSPRSGDLSVYWYQQSLDQGLQFLIQYYNGEERAKGNILERFSAQQFPDLHSELNLSSLELGDSALYFCASSVSTITDTQYFGPGTRLTVL.